This TCR beta chain was found in a study of tissue T cells after allogeneic stem cell transplantation. Time point: mouse harvest day 14 after allogeneic transplant. Mouse grafts combined 10^7 T-cell-depleted bone marrow cells with 10^6 splenic CD5+ T cells. Study-level results: This small cohort was clinically heterogeneous, and sampling depth was a limitation. Shared clones across patients were few; motif clustering revealed tissue-specific shared signatures.

V was pared by 1 base and J by 0 bases, with 6 bases between. Germline V gives CDR1 GFQATS, CDR2 STVNSAI. The CDR3 is 13 amino acids. About this clone: Antigen specificity is unknown. Gene names and germline refer to mouse. The read ends 1 residue before the CDR3 terminus; that terminus is restored from the germline J gene.

Survey-depth TCRbeta CDR3 sequencing reported V/J genes and productive frequencies. TCRdb's copy holds only in-frame clones and misses some; the assay was immunoSEQ multiplex PCR. In the table there are around 4,600 clones, around 49% of which are singletons. The clonotype originates from a female BALB/c mouse given C57BL/6 T cells with graft-versus-host disease after an allogeneic hematopoietic cell transplant. The chain couples TRBV20 to TRBJ1-1; the D is unclear. Sequences were obtained from lymph node tissue. CDR3 region: CGARVQPNTEVFF. The CDR3 DNA, read in part, is TGTGGTGCTAGGGTCCAGCCAAACACAGAAGTCTTC.